This T cell receptor (beta chain) comes out of a study of OX40 agonist ivuxolimab in advanced cancers. Study-wide background: With a range of roughly 20 to 80, age averaged about 59 years, and nearly 85% were male. Partial responses were achieved by three patients, of whom one had hepatocellular carcinoma and two had cutaneous melanoma.

For this clone: Antigen: not known.

Overall study findings and caveats: In general, CD8+ T cells held more expanded clones than CD4+ did, on average.

Some clones are missing from TCRdb's copy, which holds only in-frame ones; the method was immunoSEQ multiplex PCR. The top ten hold 5.5% of the sample, which has roughly 93,000 clones, 70% to 85% seen once. Source: CD4+ or CD8+ T cells sorted from blood, taken in a trial of the OX40 agonist ivuxolimab. The source of this sequence is an adult with an advanced solid tumor such as melanoma, head and neck, liver or kidney cancer.

CDR3 region: CASSWLPVSGANVLTF. The CDR3 nucleotides read TGCGCCAGCAGTTGGTTACCCGTCTCTGGGGCCAACGTCCTGACTTTC. The chain couples TRBV5-1 to TRBJ2-6; D uncertain. Trimming stripped 5 bases from V and 0 bases from J, with 12 bases between. From germline, CDR1 is SGHRS and CDR2 YFSETQ. This CDR3 contains 16 residues.